The clone carrying this TCR beta chain has a single count. Patients from Seattle were sampled longitudinally, starting during active infection. The source of the sample is a study of blood T cell repertoires in COVID-19. Study-level information: The United States, Italy and Spain were the sources of the acute and convalescent COVID-19 samples. PBMCs, B-cell-depleted T cells, or T cells were the source of the cDNA or gDNA that made up the material.

V was shortened by 0 bases and J by 3 bases, with 7 bases between the two germline ends. The CDR3 loop spans 14 amino acids. Germline CDR1 is SGHRS and CDR2 is YFSETQ. Per the original data handling: Estimation of nucleated cell counts relied on the amplification of reference gene primers. The table came from immunoSEQ multiplex PCR; TCRdb's copy has only in-frame clones and leaves some out. The V and J calls and clone size were taken over from that table, and D and trimming were inferred from the DNA. The repertoire holds roughly 150,000 clones, with about 88% as singletons. Sample: peripheral blood. J is TRBJ1-3 and V is TRBV5-1; D not certain. The source of this sequence is a woman aged 80 or over with COVID-19, enrolled during active disease. CDR3 sequence: CASSLAGDGNTIYF. CDR3 bases: TGCGCCAGCAGCTTGGCCGGGGATGGAAACACCATATATTTT.